The entry that follows covers one T cell receptor beta chain sequence. This clone was seen just once. Its recognized antigen is unknown. There are no base qualities to consult, and no much larger clone falls within one base. These data belong to a study of shared clonotypes between healthy human individuals (dated by TCRdb to about 2020). Background for the entire study: A couple of women and a few men aged 18 to 49 years were included in the cohort. The study deeply sequenced blood TCR repertoires of about 5 healthy adults to estimate repertoire size and the extent of clonotype sharing between individuals. For each donor, three plates each were used for CD4 naive and CD4 memory, two plates were used for CD8 naive, and one plate was used for CD8 memory. Between about 0.94 and 8.9 billion PBMCs per donor were obtained by leukapheresis. To increase sequencing depth and limit assay-specific biases, different laboratories used diverse techniques to prepare libraries and sequence TCR repertoires.

Healthy HIV-negative adults with no recently reported acute infections or vaccinations were included as donors. All donors were Caucasian adults living in Nashville, Tennessee, USA. CD4+ T cells were enriched through magnetic negative selection, after which naive cells were positively selected on CD45RA and the remaining negative fraction served as the memory subset. Blood was collected by leukapheresis, and PBMCs were isolated by Ficoll-Histopaque density gradient centrifugation and then cryopreserved in liquid nitrogen vapor phase. Analytical flow cytometry was used to check the purity and quantity of each magnetically sorted T cell population. Genomic DNA was isolated from every sorted fraction and measured by UV absorbance on a Nanodrop 2000c. CDR1 and CDR2 (MDHEN, SYDVKM) derive from the germline V gene. Trimming removed 3 bases from V and 8 bases from J, leaving 8 bases between the germline ends. The CDR3 sequence holds 12 residues, the cysteine and phenylalanine included. Solely the CDR3 DNA is kept, with 36 bases framed from the first base.

Beyond this particular receptor, the publication reports: Pairwise subsampling led to the expectation that sequencing depth would affect the degree of clonotype sharing among donors. Rarefaction of sorted-subset datasets indicated incomplete sequencing despite the large sequencing depth. Because the study included only a small number of donors, the genetic and exposure-history diversity represented was limited. Larger estimated clonotype richness was generally found for naive subsets than for memory subsets. Sampling was restricted to blood, and TCR repertoires in tissues likely differ from the TCR repertoires found in blood. Sharing across several donors was observed for approximately 5% of naive CD4, 3.5% of naive CD8, 2% to 2.5% of memory CD4, and roughly 0.4% of memory CD8 clonotypes. Compared with non-shared clonotypes, clonotypes shared by all four sorted-subset donors had higher generation probabilities.

Using the deep immunoSEQ assay, multiplex PCR amplified TCR CDR3 regions from genomic DNA. Genomic DNA extracted from each cell subset was distributed evenly over all wells of several immunoSEQ 96-well plates, and each plate served as one replicate. For sorted subsets, each replicate PCR was loaded with about 200 ng genomic DNA, equivalent to 30,000 or so T cell genomes. Purified libraries were quantified with a Qubit 3.0 fluorometer, sized on a Bioanalyzer 2100, and re-quantified with the KAPA Library Quantification kit. Each immunoSEQ 96-well plate was sequenced on its own single-read 150-cycle Illumina NextSeq 550 flow cell. The paper's data handling went like this. The immunoSEQ output contained only junctional sequences without quality scores, so filtering could not match that applied to full-length reads. To assign V/J genes and CDR3, sequences were annotated using PyIR, a Python wrapper for IgBLAST v1.9, with IMGT germline references. Reads were filtered out if the reads had weak V/J assignments (E-value above 1e-6), no CDR3, stop codons, out-of-frame junctions, or ambiguous translated residues. V3J clonotypes were defined as sequences sharing an identical inferred V gene, J gene, and CDR3 amino acid sequence. Percentage overlap between repertoires was computed as shared unique clonotypes divided by the size of the smaller repertoire. Three approaches were used to assess repertoire richness: RTK rarefaction, the Chao1 estimator, and Recon v2.1 estimates of unobserved clonotypes. Generation probabilities for all TCRbeta clonotypes obtained by the gDNA method from four donors were computed using OLGA. Imported from immuneACCESS, the table was reduced by TCRdb to in-frame sequences with V and J called. These copies leave out some clones; in studies compared against another copy, an unresolved V gene accounts for under half, and the cause of the remainder is not known. V, J and clone size are taken as reported in that table, and D and trimming were inferred from the DNA itself. The sample records around 1.1 million clones, approximately 78% of which are singletons. Jointly, the top ten make up roughly 0.61% of the sample.

Here the chain combines TRBV28 and TRBJ2-1; TRBD1 is a weak D gene call, 5 bases matching. Input material: memory CD4+ T cells from PBMCs. The cell subset or site label here, explained by the study, means: CD45RA-negative fraction. The receptor's source is a man aged 18 to 29 in good health. Some clones in this sample may be carry-over from other donors' samples. The CDR3 amino acid sequence is: CASSFQGDEQFF. The nucleotide sequence is given as TGTGCCAGCAGTTTTCAGGGCGATGAGCAGTTCTTC.